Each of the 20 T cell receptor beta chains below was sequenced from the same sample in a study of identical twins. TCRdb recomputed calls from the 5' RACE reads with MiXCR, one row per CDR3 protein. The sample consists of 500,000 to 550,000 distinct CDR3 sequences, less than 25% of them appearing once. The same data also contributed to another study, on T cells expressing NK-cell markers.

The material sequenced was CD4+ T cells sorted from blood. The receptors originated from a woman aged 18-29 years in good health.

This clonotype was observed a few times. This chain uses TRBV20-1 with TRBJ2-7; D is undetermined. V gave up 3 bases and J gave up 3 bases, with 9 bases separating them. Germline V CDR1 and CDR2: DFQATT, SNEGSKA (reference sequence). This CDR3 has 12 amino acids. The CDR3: CSARTQDYEQYF. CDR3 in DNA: TGCAGTGCTAGGACCCAGGACTACGAGCAGTACTTC.

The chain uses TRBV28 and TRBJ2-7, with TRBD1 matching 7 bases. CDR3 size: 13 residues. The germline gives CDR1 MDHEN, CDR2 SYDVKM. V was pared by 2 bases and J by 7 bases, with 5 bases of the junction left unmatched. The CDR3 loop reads CASSLGTVWEQYF. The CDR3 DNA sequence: TGTGCCAGCAGTTTAGGGACAGTCTGGGAGCAGTACTTC.

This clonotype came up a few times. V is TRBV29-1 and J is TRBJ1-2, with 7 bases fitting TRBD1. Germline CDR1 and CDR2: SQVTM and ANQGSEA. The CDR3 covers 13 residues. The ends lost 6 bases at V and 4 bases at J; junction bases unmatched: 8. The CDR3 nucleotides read TGCAGCGTAGACAGGGAAGGCGGCTATGGCTACACCTTC. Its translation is CSVDREGGYGYTF.

CDR3 nucleotides: TGTGCCAGCAGCACGAGACCCGGGGGCGACGAGCAGTACTTC. Protein: CASSTRPGGDEQYF. This chain links TRBV9 with TRBJ2-7; the D gene could be TRBD1 or TRBD2 (6 bases each). The ends were cut back, 4 bases at V and 5 bases at J, with 16 bases in the middle. The CDR3 length is 14 residues. CDR1 and CDR2 from the germline V gene are SGDLS and YYNGEE.

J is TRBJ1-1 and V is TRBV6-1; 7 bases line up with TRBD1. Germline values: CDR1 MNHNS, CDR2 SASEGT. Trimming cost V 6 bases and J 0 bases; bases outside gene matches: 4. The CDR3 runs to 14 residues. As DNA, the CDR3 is TGTGCCAGCAGCCGGGACAGCATGAACACTGAAGCTTTCTTT. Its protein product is CASSRDSMNTEAFF.

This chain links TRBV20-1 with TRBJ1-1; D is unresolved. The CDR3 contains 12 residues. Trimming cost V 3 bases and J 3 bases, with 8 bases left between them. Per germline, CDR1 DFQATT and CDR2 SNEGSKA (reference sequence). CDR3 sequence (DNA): TGCAGTGCTAGGTCCATATACACTGAAGCTTTCTTT. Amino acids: CSARSIYTEAFF.

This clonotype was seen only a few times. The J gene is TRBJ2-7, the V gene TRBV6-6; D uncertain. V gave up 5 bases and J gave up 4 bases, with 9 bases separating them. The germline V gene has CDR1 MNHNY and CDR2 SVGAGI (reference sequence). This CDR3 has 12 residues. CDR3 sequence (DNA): TGTGCCAGCAGTCCTTCCCAATACGAGCAGTACTTC. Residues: CASSPSQYEQYF.

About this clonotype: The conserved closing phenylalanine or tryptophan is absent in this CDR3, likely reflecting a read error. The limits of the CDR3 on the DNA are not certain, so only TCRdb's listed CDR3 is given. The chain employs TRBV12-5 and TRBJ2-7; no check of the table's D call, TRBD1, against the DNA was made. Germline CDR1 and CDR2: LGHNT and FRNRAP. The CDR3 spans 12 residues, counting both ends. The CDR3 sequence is CASELGLTPCFS.

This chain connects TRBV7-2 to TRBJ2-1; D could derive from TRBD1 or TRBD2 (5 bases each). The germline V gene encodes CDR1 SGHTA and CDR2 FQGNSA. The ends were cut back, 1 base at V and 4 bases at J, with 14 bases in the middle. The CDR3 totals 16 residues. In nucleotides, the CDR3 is TGTGCCAGCAGCTTAGTACCCGGGACGATTTACAATGAGCAGTTCTTC. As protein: CASSLVPGTIYNEQFF. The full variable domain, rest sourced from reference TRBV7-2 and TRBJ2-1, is GAGVSQSPSNKVTEKGKDVELRCDPISGHTALYWYRQSLGQGLEFLIYFQGNSAPDKSGLPSDRFSAERTGGSVSTLTIQRTQQEDSAVYLCASSLVPGTIYNEQFFGPGTRLTVL.

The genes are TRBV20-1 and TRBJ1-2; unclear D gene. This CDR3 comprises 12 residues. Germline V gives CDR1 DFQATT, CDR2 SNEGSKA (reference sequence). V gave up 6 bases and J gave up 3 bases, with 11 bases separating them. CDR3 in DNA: TGCAGTGCGCCAGATTTCGACTATGGCTACACCTTC. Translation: CSAPDFDYGYTF.

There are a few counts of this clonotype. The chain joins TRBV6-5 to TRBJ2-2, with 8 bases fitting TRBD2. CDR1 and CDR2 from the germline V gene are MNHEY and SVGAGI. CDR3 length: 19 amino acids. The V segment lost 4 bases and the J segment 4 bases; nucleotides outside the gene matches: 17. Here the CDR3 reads CASSSDQGLGLGGTGELFF. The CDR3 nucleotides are TGTGCCAGCAGTTCAGATCAAGGGTTGGGACTAGGGGGCACCGGGGAGCTGTTTTTT.

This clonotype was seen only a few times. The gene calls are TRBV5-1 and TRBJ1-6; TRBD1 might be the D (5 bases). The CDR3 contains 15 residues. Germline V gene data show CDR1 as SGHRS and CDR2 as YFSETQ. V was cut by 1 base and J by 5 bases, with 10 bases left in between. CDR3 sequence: CASSLIGGDNSPLHF. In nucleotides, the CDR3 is TGCGCCAGCAGCTTGATTGGGGGGGATAATTCACCCCTCCACTTT.

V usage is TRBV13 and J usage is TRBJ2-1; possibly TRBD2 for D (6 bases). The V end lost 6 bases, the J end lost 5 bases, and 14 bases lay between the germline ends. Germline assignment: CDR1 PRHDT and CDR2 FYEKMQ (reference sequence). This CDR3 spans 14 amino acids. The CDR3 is CASRRASDNNEQFF. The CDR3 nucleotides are TGTGCCAGCAGGAGGGCTAGCGACAACAATGAGCAGTTCTTC.

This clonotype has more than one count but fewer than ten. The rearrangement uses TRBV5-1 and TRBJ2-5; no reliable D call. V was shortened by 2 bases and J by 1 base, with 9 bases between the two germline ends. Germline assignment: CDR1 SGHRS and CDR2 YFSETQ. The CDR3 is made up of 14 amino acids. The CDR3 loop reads CASSFGLFQETQYF. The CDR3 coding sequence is TGCGCCAGCAGCTTTGGGCTCTTCCAAGAGACCCAGTACTTC.

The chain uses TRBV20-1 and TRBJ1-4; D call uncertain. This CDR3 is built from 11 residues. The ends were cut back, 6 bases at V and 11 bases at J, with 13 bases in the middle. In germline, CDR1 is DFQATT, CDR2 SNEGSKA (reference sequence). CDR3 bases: TGCAGTGCCGGACCGGCCGCCAAACTGTTTTTT. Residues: CSAGPAAKLFF.

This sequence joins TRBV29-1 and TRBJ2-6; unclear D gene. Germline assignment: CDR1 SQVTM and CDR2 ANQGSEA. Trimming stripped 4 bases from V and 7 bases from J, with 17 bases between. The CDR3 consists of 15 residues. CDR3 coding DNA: TGCAGCGTTGCATCGAACGCCCGAACTGCCAACGTCCTGACTTTC. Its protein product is CSVASNARTANVLTF.

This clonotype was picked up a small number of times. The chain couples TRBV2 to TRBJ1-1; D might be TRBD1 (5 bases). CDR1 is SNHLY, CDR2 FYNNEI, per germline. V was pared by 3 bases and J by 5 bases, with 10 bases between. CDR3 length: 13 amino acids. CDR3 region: CASSERGRTEAFF. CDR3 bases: TGTGCCAGCAGTGAGAGGGGACGTACTGAAGCTTTCTTT.

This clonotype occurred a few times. CDR3 in amino acids: CASSFGTSMYEQYF. CDR3 in DNA: TGTGCCAGCAGCTTCGGGACTAGCATGTACGAGCAGTACTTC. The chain recombines TRBV11-3 with TRBJ2-7, with TRBD2 matching over 9 bases. J gave up 4 bases and V 3 bases, and 4 bases lay outside the gene matches. CDR1 SGHNT and CDR2 YENEEA come from the germline V gene. The CDR3 sequence is 14 residues long.

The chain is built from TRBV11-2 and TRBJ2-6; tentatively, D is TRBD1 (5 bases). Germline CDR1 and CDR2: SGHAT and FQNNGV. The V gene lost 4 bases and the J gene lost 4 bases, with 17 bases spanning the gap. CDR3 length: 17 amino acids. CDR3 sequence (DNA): TGTGCCAGCAGCTCACTCCGGACGCGGACAGGGGCCAACGTCCTGACTTTC. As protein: CASSSLRTRTGANVLTF.

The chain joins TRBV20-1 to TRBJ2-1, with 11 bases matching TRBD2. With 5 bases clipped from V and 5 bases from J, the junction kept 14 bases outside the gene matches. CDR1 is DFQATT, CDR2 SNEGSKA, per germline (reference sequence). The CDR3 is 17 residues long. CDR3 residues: CSASGTSGGGVDNEQFF. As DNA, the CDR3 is TGCAGTGCTTCGGGGACTAGCGGAGGAGGGGTAGACAATGAGCAGTTCTTC.